The rows below give T cell receptor beta chains drawn from one sample of a study of PD-L1 blockade in urothelial cancer. TCRdb keeps only in-frame clones here, not all; method: immunoSEQ multiplex PCR. The sample contains about 33,000 clones, around 82% of which appear only once. The sequenced sample was PBMCs, obtained around atezolizumab (anti-PD-L1) treatment. The receptors were sampled from a man aged 55-75 years with urothelial cancer. Each CDR3 is given with its conserved first and last residue. D genes are given only for firm matches. The size entry is marked missing in some rows and otherwise reads once, few, many or a size class.

clone_size: NA; v_call: TRBV7-8; j_call: TRBJ2-2; d_call: TRBD2; cdr3_aa: CASSLTGAGDTGELFF; cdr3_nt: TGTGCCAGCAGCTTAACCGGGGCGGGGGACACCGGGGAGCTGTTTTTT
clone_size: once; v_call: TRBV10-3; j_call: TRBJ2-1; d_call: NA; cdr3_aa: CAISSGSYNEQFF; cdr3_nt: TGTGCCATCAGTAGCGGCTCCTACAATGAGCAGTTCTTC
clone_size: NA; v_call: TRBV18; j_call: TRBJ1-4; d_call: TRBD1; cdr3_aa: CASSLGTDEKLFF; cdr3_nt: TGTGCCAGCTCGCTAGGGACAGATGAAAAACTGTTTTTT
clone_size: few; v_call: TRBV16; j_call: TRBJ1-4; d_call: NA; cdr3_aa: CASSSKATTTNEKLFF; cdr3_nt: TGTGCCAGCAGCTCCAAAGCGACTACAACTAATGAAAAACTGTTTTTT
clone_size: NA; v_call: TRBV7-6; j_call: TRBJ2-5; d_call: TRBD1; cdr3_aa: CASSYDRGPQETQYF; cdr3_nt: TGTGCCAGCAGCTACGACAGGGGACCTCAAGAGACCCAGTACTTC
clone_size: NA; v_call: TRBV2; j_call: TRBJ2-1; d_call: NA; cdr3_aa: CASSEAELARSPYNEQFF; cdr3_nt: TGTGCCAGCAGTGAAGCGGAGTTAGCAAGAAGCCCCTACAATGAGCAGTTCTTC
clone_size: once; v_call: TRBV7-2; j_call: TRBJ1-2; d_call: NA; cdr3_aa: CASSLGGWAGDYGYTF; cdr3_nt: TGTGCCAGCAGCTTAGGGGGATGGGCAGGGGACTATGGCTACACCTTC
clone_size: NA; v_call: TRBV28; j_call: TRBJ2-3; d_call: TRBD2; cdr3_aa: CASSFPAGASDTQYF; cdr3_nt: TGTGCCAGCAGTTTCCCAGCGGGAGCATCAGATACGCAGTATTTT
clone_size: NA; v_call: TRBV7-9; j_call: TRBJ2-7; d_call: NA; cdr3_aa: CASSPYTYEVATYEQYF; cdr3_nt: TGTGCCAGCAGCCCATACACGTATGAAGTCGCCACCTACGAGCAGTACTTC
clone_size: NA; v_call: TRBV7-3; j_call: TRBJ2-3; d_call: NA; cdr3_aa: CASSLSGVRADTQYF; cdr3_nt: TGTGCCAGCAGCTTATCAGGGGTTAGGGCAGATACGCAGTATTTT
clone_size: NA; v_call: TRBV7-9; j_call: TRBJ1-2; d_call: NA; cdr3_aa: CASSNRDYGYTF; cdr3_nt: TGTGCCAGCAGCAACAGGGATTACGGCTACACCTTC
clone_size: NA; v_call: TRBV7-9; j_call: TRBJ2-2; d_call: NA; cdr3_aa: CASSNRGGSAGELFF; cdr3_nt: TGTGCCAGCAGTAACAGGGGAGGTTCTGCCGGGGAGCTGTTTTTT
clone_size: NA; v_call: TRBV19; j_call: TRBJ1-2; d_call: TRBD1; cdr3_aa: CASSIDQDRAIYGYTF; cdr3_nt: TGTGCCAGTAGTATAGATCAGGACAGGGCTATCTATGGCTACACCTTC
clone_size: NA; v_call: TRBV9; j_call: TRBJ1-1; d_call: TRBD1; cdr3_aa: CASSVAGTGVNTEAFF; cdr3_nt: TGTGCCAGCAGCGTAGCAGGGACAGGGGTGAACACTGAAGCTTTCTTT
clone_size: NA; v_call: TRBV19; j_call: TRBJ1-2; d_call: NA; cdr3_aa: CASSSRGGNYGYTF; cdr3_nt: TGTGCCAGTAGTAGCCGGGGGGGTAACTATGGCTACACCTTC
clone_size: NA; v_call: TRBV27; j_call: TRBJ1-5; d_call: TRBD1; cdr3_aa: CASSDVGQGYQPQHF; cdr3_nt: TGTGCCAGCAGCGACGTAGGACAGGGCTATCAGCCCCAGCATTTT
clone_size: NA; v_call: TRBV5-1; j_call: TRBJ2-3; d_call: TRBD2; cdr3_aa: CASSLESGISTDTQYF; cdr3_nt: TGCGCCAGCAGCTTGGAAAGCGGGATAAGCACAGATACGCAGTATTTT
clone_size: NA; v_call: TRBV5-6; j_call: TRBJ2-4; d_call: NA; cdr3_aa: CASSYKREAKNIQYF; cdr3_nt: TGTGCCAGCAGTTATAAGAGGGAGGCCAAAAACATTCAGTACTTC
clone_size: NA; v_call: TRBV18; j_call: TRBJ2-2; d_call: TRBD2; cdr3_aa: CASSQSGSNGGELFF; cdr3_nt: TGTGCCAGCTCACAAAGCGGGAGTAACGGCGGGGAGCTGTTTTTT
clone_size: NA; v_call: TRBV27; j_call: TRBJ1-2; d_call: TRBD1; cdr3_aa: CASSFSTGGYGYTF; cdr3_nt: TGTGCCAGCAGTTTTTCCACAGGGGGCTATGGCTACACCTTC
clone_size: NA; v_call: TRBV5-6; j_call: TRBJ2-7; d_call: NA; cdr3_aa: CASSFGPDSYEQYF; cdr3_nt: TGTGCCAGCAGCTTCGGTCCTGACTCCTACGAGCAGTACTTC
clone_size: NA; v_call: TRBV19; j_call: TRBJ1-5; d_call: NA; cdr3_aa: CASSIRSGFNQPQHF; cdr3_nt: TGTGCCAGTAGTATACGGTCAGGGTTCAATCAGCCCCAGCATTTT
clone_size: NA; v_call: TRBV18; j_call: TRBJ2-7; d_call: TRBD2; cdr3_aa: CASSPLGPSSGGYEQYF; cdr3_nt: TGTGCCAGCTCACCACTTGGCCCGTCTAGCGGAGGCTACGAGCAGTACTTC
clone_size: NA; v_call: TRBV7-6; j_call: TRBJ2-1; d_call: NA; cdr3_aa: CASSPRPGETYNEQFF; cdr3_nt: TGTGCCAGCAGCCCCCGGCCGGGAGAGACCTACAATGAGCAGTTCTTC
clone_size: NA; v_call: TRBV27; j_call: TRBJ2-1; d_call: NA; cdr3_aa: CASSFSTGRVNNEQFF; cdr3_nt: TGTGCCAGCAGTTTTAGCACAGGGAGGGTGAACAATGAGCAGTTCTTC